These T cell receptor beta chains were read from a single sample in a study of T cells in Graves' hyperthyroidism and ophthalmopathy. Each CDR3 protein is one row after TCRdb ran MiXCR on the multiplex PCR reads. Of 330,000 or so distinct CDR3 sequences in the sample, over 15% were seen once. Sequencing input: blood. The receptors were sampled from a woman in her thirties or forties with Graves' ophthalmopathy. The CDR3 runs from the conserved cysteine through the conserved F or W. Fields, in order: D gene, J gene, V gene, CDR3 length, clone size, CDR3 protein, CDR3 DNA. A D gene is named only where the DNA matches it firmly. Clone sizes are shown as how often the clone was seen (once, few, many) or a class if it is expanded.

d_gene: .
j_gene: TRBJ2-5
v_gene: TRBV6-5
len: 14
abundance: many
CDR3aa: CASSMRGLPETQYF
CDR3nt: TGTGCCAGCAGTATGAGGGGGTTGCCAGAGACCCAGTACTTC

d_gene: .
j_gene: TRBJ2-7
v_gene: TRBV5-5
len: 16
abundance: few
CDR3aa: CASSLVLAVRSYEQYF
CDR3nt: TGTGCCAGCAGCTTAGTATTAGCGGTTCGCTCCTACGAGCAGTACTTC

d_gene: TRBD1
j_gene: TRBJ1-2
v_gene: TRBV27
len: 13
abundance: many
CDR3aa: CASREDRNYGYTF
CDR3nt: TGTGCCAGCAGGGAGGACAGGAACTACGGCTACACCTTC

d_gene: .
j_gene: TRBJ2-5
v_gene: TRBV28
len: 15
abundance: few
CDR3aa: CASSLNTAVQETQYF
CDR3nt: TGTGCCAGCAGTTTAAACACAGCCGTACAAGAGACCCAGTACTTC

d_gene: .
j_gene: TRBJ1-1
v_gene: TRBV2
len: 13
abundance: few
CDR3aa: CASNIDPNTEAFF
CDR3nt: TGTGCCAGCAATATAGACCCGAACACTGAAGCTTTCTTT

d_gene: .
j_gene: TRBJ2-1
v_gene: TRBV6-2/TRBV6-3
len: 12
abundance: many
CDR3aa: CASSYPIGEQFF
CDR3nt: TGTGCCAGCAGTTACCCGATCGGTGAGCAGTTCTTC

d_gene: .
j_gene: TRBJ1-1
v_gene: TRBV27
len: 14
abundance: many
CDR3aa: CASSWSGRNTEAFF
CDR3nt: TGTGCCAGCAGTTGGTCGGGACGGAACACTGAAGCTTTCTTT

d_gene: .
j_gene: TRBJ1-1
v_gene: TRBV6-1
len: 13
abundance: once
CDR3aa: CASRTGSRIEAFF
CDR3nt: TGTGCCAGCAGAACAGGAAGTCGGATTGAAGCTTTCTTT

d_gene: .
j_gene: TRBJ1-1
v_gene: TRBV9
len: 12
abundance: many
CDR3aa: CASSPLRAEAFF
CDR3nt: TGTGCCAGCAGCCCCCTTAGGGCTGAAGCTTTCTTT

d_gene: TRBD1
j_gene: TRBJ1-1
v_gene: TRBV6-1
len: 15
abundance: many
CDR3aa: CASTRTGGMNTEAFF
CDR3nt: TGTGCCAGCACCAGGACAGGGGGGATGAACACTGAAGCTTTCTTT

d_gene: TRBD1
j_gene: TRBJ1-5
v_gene: TRBV6-1
len: 16
abundance: many
CDR3aa: CASRTLRDRANQPQHF
CDR3nt: TGTGCCAGCAGGACGCTCCGGGACAGAGCCAATCAGCCCCAGCATTTT

d_gene: TRBD2
j_gene: TRBJ2-5
v_gene: TRBV20-1
len: 14
abundance: many
CDR3aa: CSAPGTSGEETQYF
CDR3nt: TGCAGTGCTCCCGGGACTAGCGGGGAAGAGACCCAGTACTTC